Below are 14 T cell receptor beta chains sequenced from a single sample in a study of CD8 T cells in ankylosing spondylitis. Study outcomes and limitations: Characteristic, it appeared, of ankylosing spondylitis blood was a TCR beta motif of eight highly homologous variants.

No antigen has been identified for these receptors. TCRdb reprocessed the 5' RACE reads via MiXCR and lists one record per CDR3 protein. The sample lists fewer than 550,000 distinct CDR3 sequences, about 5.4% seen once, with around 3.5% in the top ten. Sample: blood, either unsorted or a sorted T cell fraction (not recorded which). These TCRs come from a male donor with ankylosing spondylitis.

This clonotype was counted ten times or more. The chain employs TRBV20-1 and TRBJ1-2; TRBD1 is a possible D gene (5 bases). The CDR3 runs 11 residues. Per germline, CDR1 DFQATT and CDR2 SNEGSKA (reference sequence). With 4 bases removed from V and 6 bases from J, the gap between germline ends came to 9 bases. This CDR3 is CSANRRDGYTF. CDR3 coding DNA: TGCAGTGCTAACCGCAGGGATGGCTACACCTTC.

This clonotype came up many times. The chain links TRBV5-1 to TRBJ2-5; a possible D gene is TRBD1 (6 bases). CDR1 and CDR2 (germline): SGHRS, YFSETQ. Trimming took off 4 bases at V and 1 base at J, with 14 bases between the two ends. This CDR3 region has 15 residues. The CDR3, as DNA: TGCGCCAGCAGCGGAACAGGGTTGGGCCAAGAGACCCAGTACTTC. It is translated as CASSGTGLGQETQYF.

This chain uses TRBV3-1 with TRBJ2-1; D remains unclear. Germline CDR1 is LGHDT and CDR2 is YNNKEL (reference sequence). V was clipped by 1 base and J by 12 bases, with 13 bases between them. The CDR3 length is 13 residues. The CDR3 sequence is CASSQVVALGQFF. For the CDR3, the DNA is TGTGCCAGCAGCCAAGTTGTGGCTTTAGGGCAGTTCTTC.

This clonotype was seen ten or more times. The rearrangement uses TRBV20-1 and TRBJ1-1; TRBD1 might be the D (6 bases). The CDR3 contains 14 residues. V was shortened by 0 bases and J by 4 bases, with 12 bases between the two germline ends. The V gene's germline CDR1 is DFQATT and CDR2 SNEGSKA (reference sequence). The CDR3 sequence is CSARDPGGGTEAFF. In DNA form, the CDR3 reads TGCAGTGCTAGAGATCCGGGAGGGGGCACTGAAGCTTTCTTT.

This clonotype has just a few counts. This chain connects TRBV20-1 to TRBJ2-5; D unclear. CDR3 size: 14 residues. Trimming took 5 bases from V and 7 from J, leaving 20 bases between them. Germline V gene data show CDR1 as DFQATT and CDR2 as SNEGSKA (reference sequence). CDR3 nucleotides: TGCAGTGCTCCGCGGACCATGAGGTCTGGGACCCAGTACTTC. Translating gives CSAPRTMRSGTQYF.

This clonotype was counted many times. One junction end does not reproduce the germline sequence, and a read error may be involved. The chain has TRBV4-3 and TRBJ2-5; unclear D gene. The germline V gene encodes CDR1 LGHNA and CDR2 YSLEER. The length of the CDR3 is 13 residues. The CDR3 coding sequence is TGTGCCAGCAGCCAAGGTCCCGAAGAGACCCAGTACTTC. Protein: CASSQGPEETQYF.

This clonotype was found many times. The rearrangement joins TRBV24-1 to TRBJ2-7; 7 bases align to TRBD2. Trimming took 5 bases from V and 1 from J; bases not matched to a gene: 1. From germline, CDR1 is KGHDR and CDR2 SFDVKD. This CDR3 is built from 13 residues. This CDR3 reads CATSGGGSYEQYF. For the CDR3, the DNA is TGTGCCACCAGTGGCGGGGGATCCTACGAGCAGTACTTC.

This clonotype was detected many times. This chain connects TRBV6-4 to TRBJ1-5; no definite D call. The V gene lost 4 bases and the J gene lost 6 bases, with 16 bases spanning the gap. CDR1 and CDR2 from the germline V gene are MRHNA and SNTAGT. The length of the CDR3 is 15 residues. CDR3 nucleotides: TGTGCCAGCAGTGTGTTGCGCGGTCCGGGTCAGCCCCAGCATTTT. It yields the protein CASSVLRGPGQPQHF.

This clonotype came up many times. DNA of the CDR3: TGTGCCAGCAGTCCGCACCGGAGCACTGAAGCTTTCTTT. It is translated as CASSPHRSTEAFF. This sequence joins TRBV12-3 or TRBV12-4 and TRBJ1-1, with D unresolved. The CDR3 is made up of 13 amino acids. With 5 bases removed from V and 4 bases from J, the gap between germline ends came to 11 bases.

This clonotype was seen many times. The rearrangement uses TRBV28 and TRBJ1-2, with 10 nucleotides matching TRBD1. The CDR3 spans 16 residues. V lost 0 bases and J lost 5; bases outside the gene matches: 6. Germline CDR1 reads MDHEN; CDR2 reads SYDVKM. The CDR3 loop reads CASSLWIDRGLYGYTF. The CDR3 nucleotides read TGTGCCAGCAGTTTATGGATCGACAGGGGGCTATATGGCTACACCTTC.

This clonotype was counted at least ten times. CDR3 DNA: TGCAGTGGGCCGAAGGGGAACACTGAAGCTTTCTTT. Protein product: CSGPKGNTEAFF. The V call is TRBV20-1, the J call TRBJ1-1; D remains ambiguous. V lost 7 bases and J lost 1, with 10 bases in between. The CDR3 runs to 12 residues. Germline assignment: CDR1 DFQATT and CDR2 SNEGSKA (reference sequence).

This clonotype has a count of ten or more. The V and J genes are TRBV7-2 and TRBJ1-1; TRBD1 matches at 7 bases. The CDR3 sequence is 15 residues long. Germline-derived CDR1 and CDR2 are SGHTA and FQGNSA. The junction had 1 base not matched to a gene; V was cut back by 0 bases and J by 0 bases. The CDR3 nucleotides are TGTGCCAGCAGCTTAGCGGGGACAGTGAACACTGAAGCTTTCTTT. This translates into CASSLAGTVNTEAFF.

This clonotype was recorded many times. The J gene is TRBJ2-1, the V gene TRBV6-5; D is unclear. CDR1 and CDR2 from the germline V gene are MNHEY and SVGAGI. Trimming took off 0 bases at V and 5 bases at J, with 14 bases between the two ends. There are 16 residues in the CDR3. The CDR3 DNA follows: TGTGCCAGCAGTTACTCGCTGTTTGCCTCGAACAATGAGCAGTTCTTC. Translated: CASSYSLFASNNEQFF.

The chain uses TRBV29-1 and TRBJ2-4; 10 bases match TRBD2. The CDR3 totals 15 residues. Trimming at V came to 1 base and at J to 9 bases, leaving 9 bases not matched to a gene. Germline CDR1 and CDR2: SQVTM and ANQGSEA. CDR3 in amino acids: CSVEAGLAGAGIQYF. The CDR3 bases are TGCAGCGTTGAAGCTGGCCTAGCGGGAGCGGGCATTCAGTACTTC.